A single count supports the clone carrying this T cell receptor beta chain. What it binds is not known. The PCR contained 60 Vbeta and 13 Jbeta primers. Profiling relied on immunoSEQ multiplex PCR, and the TCRdb table lists in-frame clones only, not all of them. The repertoire holds about 160,000 clones, with 80% as singletons. This entry is derived from a study of cytomegalovirus exposure and HLA in healthy donors. Regarding the study as a whole: When a later analysis compared HLA-associated TCR beta chains with equally common others, the HLA-associated chains turned out to be more clonally expanded and to have lower generation probabilities.

The CDR3 runs 13 residues. Per germline, CDR1 KGHSH and CDR2 LQKENI. V gave up 6 bases and J gave up 8 bases, with 13 bases separating them. The V gene is TRBV18, the J gene TRBJ1-4; a weak D match, TRBD1 (6 bases). The specimen sequenced was PBMCs. This clonotype originated in a male donor in good health and CMV-seropositive. CDR3 bases: TGTGCCAGCTCGAGGACAGAGGAGGAAAAACTGTTTTTT. Translated: CASSRTEEEKLFF. The full variable domain, with the rest looked up from reference TRBV18 and TRBJ1-4, is NAGVMQNPRHLVRRRGQEARLRCSPMKGHSHVYWYRQLPEEGLKFMVYLQKENIIDESGMPKERFSAEFPKEGPSILRIQQVVRGDSAAYFCASSRTEEEKLFFGSGTQLSVL.